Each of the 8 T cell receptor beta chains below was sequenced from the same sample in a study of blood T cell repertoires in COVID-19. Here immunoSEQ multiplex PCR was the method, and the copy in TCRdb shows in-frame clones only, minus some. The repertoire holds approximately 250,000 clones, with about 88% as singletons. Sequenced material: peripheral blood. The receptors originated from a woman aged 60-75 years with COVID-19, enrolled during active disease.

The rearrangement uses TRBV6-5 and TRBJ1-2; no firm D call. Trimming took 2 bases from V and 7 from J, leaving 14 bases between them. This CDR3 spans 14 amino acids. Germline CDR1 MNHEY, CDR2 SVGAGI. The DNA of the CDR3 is TGTGCCAGCAGTTACCGGCGACGGGATTCTGGCTACACCTTC. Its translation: CASSYRRRDSGYTF.

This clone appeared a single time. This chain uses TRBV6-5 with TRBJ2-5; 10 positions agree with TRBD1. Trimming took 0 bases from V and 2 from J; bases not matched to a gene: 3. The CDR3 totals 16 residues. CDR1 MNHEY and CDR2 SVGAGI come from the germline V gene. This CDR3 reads CASSYSRTGGQETQYF. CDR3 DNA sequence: TGTGCCAGCAGTTACTCCCGGACAGGGGGGCAAGAGACCCAGTACTTC.

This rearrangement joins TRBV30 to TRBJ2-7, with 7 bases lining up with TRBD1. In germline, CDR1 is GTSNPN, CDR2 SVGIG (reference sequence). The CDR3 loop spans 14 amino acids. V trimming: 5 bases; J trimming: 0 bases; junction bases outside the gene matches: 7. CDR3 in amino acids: CAWARQGNSYEQYF. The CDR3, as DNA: TGTGCCTGGGCTCGACAGGGAAACTCCTACGAGCAGTACTTC.

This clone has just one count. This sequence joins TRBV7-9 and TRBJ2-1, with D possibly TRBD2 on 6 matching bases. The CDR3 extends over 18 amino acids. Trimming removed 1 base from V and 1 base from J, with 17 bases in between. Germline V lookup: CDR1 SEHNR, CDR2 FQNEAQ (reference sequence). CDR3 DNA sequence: TGTGCCAGCAGCTTAGAGGGTAGGCGGGGATATTCCTACAATGAGCAGTTCTTC. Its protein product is CASSLEGRRGYSYNEQFF.

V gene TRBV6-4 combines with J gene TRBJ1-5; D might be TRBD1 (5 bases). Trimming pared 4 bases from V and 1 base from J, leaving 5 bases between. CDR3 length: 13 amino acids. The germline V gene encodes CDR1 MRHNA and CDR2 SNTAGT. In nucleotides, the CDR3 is TGTGCCAGCAGTGGGACAAGCAATCAGCCCCAGCATTTT. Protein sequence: CASSGTSNQPQHF.

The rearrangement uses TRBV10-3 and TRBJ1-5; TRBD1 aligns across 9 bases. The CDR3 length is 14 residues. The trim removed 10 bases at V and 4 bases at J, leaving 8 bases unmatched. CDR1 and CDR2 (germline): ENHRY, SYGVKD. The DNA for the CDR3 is TGTGCCACGCGGACGGGACAGGGTAATCAGCCCCAGCATTTT. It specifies CATRTGQGNQPQHF.

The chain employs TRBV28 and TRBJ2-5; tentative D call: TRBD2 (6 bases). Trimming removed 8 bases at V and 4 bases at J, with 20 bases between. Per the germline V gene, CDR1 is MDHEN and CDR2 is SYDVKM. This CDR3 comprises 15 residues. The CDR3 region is CASLPFGTGGETQYF. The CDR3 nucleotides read TGTGCCAGCCTCCCCTTCGGGACCGGGGGAGAGACCCAGTACTTC.

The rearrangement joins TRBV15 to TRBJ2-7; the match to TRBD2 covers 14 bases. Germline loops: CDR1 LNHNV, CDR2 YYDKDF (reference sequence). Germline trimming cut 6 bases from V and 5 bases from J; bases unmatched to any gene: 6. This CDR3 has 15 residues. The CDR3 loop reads CATSAGTSGSHEQYF. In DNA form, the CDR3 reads TGTGCCACCAGTGCCGGGACTAGCGGGAGTCACGAGCAGTACTTC.